A single sample gave rise to the 6 T cell receptor beta chains below, sequenced in a study of OX40 agonist ivuxolimab in advanced cancers. Here immunoSEQ multiplex PCR was the method, and the copy in TCRdb shows in-frame clones only, minus some. This table holds 70,000 to 85,000 clones, roughly 80% found once. The sequencing used CD4+ or CD8+ T cells sorted from blood, collected in a trial of the OX40 agonist ivuxolimab. These receptors were taken from an adult with an advanced solid tumor such as melanoma, head and neck, liver or kidney cancer.

CDR3 coding DNA: TGTGCCAGCAGCATTAGCGGGAGTGGAAATGAGCAGTTCTTC. It encodes CASSISGSGNEQFF. This chain uses TRBV7-9 with TRBJ2-1; 9 bases align to TRBD2. In germline, CDR1 is SEHNR, CDR2 FQNEAQ (reference sequence). The CDR3 length is 14 residues. V trimming: 5 bases; J trimming: 7 bases; junction bases outside the gene matches: 6.

This chain links TRBV2 with TRBJ2-5, with 8 positions matching TRBD2. J lost 4 bases, V lost 5 bases, and 3 bases had no gene match. The CDR3 is 13 residues long. In germline, CDR1 is SNHLY, CDR2 FYNNEI. The CDR3 is CASSTGGPETQYF. CDR3 DNA sequence: TGTGCCAGCAGTACGGGAGGGCCAGAGACCCAGTACTTC.

This chain connects TRBV6-5 to TRBJ1-4; no firm D call. Trimming removed 4 bases from V and 8 bases from J, with 14 bases in between. Germline V gene data show CDR1 as MNHEY and CDR2 as SVGAGI. The CDR3 sequence is 14 residues long. DNA for the CDR3: TGTGCCAGCAGTTGGTCCTTCGAGGAGGAAAAACTGTTTTTT. Amino acids: CASSWSFEEEKLFF.

The chain recombines TRBV9 with TRBJ2-3; 8 positions match TRBD2. This CDR3 region has 17 residues. Germline V gene lookup returns CDR1 SGDLS and CDR2 YYNGEE. V lost 0 bases, J lost 3 bases, and 9 bases stayed unmatched. The CDR3 sequence: CASSVAQGTRRTDTQYF. CDR3 coding DNA: TGTGCCAGCAGCGTAGCTCAGGGGACTAGGAGAACAGATACGCAGTATTTT.

The J gene is TRBJ1-5, the V gene TRBV28; the D is unclear. Germline V gene sequence: CDR1 MDHEN, CDR2 SYDVKM. The CDR3 consists of 12 residues. Trimming cost V 7 bases and J 4 bases, with 8 bases left between them. For the CDR3, the DNA is TGTGCCAGCAATGTGATTAATCAGCCCCAGCATTTT. This sequence encodes CASNVINQPQHF.

The rearrangement joins TRBV28 to TRBJ2-2, with 7 bases matching TRBD2. Germline CDR1 reads MDHEN; CDR2 reads SYDVKM. The CDR3 has 16 residues. The V and J ends lost 2 bases and 5 bases, in that order; junction bases with no gene match: 8. The CDR3 spells CASSLNAGVGTGELFF. The CDR3 coding sequence is TGTGCCAGCAGTTTAAACGCGGGAGTAGGGACCGGGGAGCTGTTTTTT.